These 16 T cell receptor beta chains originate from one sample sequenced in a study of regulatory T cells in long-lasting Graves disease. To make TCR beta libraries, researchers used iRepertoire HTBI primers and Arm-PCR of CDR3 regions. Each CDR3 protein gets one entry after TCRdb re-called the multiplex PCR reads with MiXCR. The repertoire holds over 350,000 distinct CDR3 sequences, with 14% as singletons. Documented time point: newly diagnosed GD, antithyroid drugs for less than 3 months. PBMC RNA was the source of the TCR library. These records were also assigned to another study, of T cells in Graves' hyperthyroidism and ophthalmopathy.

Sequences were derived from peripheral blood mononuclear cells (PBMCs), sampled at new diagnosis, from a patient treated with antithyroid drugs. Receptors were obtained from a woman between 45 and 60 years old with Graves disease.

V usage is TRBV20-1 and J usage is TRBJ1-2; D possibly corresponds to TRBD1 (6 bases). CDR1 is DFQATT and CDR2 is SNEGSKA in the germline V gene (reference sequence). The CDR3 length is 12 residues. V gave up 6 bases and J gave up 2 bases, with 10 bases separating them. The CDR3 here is CSAPRGNYGYTF. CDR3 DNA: TGCAGTGCCCCCAGGGGCAACTATGGCTACACCTTC.

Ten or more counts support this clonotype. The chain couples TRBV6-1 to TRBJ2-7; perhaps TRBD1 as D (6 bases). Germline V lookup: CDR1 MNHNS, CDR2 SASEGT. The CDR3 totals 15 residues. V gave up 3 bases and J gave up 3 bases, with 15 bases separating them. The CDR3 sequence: CASSDPPRQVYEQYF. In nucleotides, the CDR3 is TGTGCCAGCAGTGACCCCCCGCGACAGGTCTACGAGCAGTACTTC.

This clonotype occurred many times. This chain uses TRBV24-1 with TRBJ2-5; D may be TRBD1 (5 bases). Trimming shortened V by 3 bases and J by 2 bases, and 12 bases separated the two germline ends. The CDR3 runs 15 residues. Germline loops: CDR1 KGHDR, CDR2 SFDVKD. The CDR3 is CATSDPGQGQETQYF. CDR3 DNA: TGTGCCACCAGTGATCCTGGGCAGGGACAAGAGACCCAGTACTTC.

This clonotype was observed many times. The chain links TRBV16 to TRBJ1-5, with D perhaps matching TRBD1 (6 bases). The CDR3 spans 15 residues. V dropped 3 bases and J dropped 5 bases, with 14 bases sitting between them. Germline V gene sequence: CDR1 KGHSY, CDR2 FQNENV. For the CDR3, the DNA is TGTGCCAGCAGCCATTCGGGGGGCAGCGATCAGCCCCAGCATTTT. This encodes CASSHSGGSDQPQHF.

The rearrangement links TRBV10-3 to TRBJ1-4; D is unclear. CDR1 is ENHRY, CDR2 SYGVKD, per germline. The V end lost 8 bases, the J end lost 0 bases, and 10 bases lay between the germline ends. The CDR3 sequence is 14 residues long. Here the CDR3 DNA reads TGTGCCATCTCGAAGGGTGCAACTAATGAAAAACTGTTTTTT. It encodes CAISKGATNEKLFF.

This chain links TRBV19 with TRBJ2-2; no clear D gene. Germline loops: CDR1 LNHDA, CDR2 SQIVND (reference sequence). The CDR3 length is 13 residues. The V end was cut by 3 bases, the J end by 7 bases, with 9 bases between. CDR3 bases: TGTGCCAGTAGTATTGCGACCTACGGGGAGCTGTTTTTT. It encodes CASSIATYGELFF. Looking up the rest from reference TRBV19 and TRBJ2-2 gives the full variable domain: DGGITQSPKYLFRKEGQNVTLSCEQNLNHDAMYWYRQDPGQGLRLIYYSQIVNDFQKGDIAEGYSVSREKKESFPLTVTSAQKNPTAFYLCASSIATYGELFFGEGSRLTVL.

CDR3: CAISEYLQGGFDEQFF. Written as DNA, the CDR3 is TGTGCCATCAGTGAGTACTTACAGGGGGGCTTCGATGAGCAGTTCTTC. This chain connects TRBV10-3 to TRBJ2-1, with 8 positions matching TRBD1. Germline V CDR1 and CDR2: ENHRY, SYGVKD. Germline trimming cut 1 base from V and 8 bases from J; bases unmatched to any gene: 10. CDR3 length: 16 residues.

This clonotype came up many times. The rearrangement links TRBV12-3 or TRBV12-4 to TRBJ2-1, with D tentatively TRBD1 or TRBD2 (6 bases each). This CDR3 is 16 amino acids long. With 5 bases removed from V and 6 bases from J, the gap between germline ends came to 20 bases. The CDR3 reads CASSPLLGGGINEQFF. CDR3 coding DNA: TGTGCCAGCAGTCCCCTGTTGGGGGGCGGAATCAATGAGCAGTTCTTC.

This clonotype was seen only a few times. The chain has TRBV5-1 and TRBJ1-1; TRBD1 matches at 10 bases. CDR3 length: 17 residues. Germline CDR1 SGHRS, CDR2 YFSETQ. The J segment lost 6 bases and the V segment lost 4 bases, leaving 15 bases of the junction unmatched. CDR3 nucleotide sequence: TGCGCCAGCAGCCTCAAAATAGGGACAGGGGATCTCGCTGAAGCTTTCTTT. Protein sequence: CASSLKIGTGDLAEAFF.

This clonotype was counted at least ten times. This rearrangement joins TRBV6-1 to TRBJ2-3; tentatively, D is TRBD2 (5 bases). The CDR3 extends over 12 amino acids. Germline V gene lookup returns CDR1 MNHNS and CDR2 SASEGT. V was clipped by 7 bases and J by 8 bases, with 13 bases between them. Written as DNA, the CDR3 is TGTGCCAGCAAGGGTAACGGAGGTACGCAGTATTTT. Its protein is CASKGNGGTQYF.

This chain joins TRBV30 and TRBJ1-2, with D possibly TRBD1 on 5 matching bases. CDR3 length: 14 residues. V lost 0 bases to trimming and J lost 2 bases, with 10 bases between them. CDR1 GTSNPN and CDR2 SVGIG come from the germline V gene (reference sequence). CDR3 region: CAWSVLQENYGYTF. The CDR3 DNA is TGTGCCTGGAGTGTTTTACAGGAGAACTATGGCTACACCTTC.

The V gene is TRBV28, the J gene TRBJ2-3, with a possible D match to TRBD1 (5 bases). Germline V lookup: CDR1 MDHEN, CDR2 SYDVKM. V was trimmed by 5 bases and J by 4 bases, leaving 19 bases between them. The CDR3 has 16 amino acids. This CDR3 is CASSLLSDKAPDTQYF. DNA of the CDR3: TGTGCCAGCAGTCTACTCTCGGACAAAGCCCCAGATACGCAGTATTTT.

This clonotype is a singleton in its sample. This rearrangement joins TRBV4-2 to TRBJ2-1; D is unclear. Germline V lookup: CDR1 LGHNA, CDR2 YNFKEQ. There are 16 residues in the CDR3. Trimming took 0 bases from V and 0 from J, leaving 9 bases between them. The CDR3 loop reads CASSQERGSSYNEQFF. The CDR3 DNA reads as TGTGCCAGCAGCCAAGAACGCGGAAGCTCCTACAATGAGCAGTTCTTC.

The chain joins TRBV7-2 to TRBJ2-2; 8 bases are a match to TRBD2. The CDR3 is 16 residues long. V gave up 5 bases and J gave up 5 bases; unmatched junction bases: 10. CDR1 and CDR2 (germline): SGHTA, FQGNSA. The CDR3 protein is CASSPSGRRGTGELFF. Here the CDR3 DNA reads TGTGCCAGCAGCCCCAGCGGGAGAAGAGGAACCGGGGAGCTGTTTTTT.

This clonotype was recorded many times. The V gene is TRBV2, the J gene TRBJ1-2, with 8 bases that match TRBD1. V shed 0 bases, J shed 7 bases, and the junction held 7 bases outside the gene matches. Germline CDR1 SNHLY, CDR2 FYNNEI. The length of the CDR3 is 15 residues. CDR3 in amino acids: CASSEAGQARGGYTF. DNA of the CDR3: TGTGCCAGCAGTGAAGCGGGACAGGCCCGGGGTGGCTACACCTTC.

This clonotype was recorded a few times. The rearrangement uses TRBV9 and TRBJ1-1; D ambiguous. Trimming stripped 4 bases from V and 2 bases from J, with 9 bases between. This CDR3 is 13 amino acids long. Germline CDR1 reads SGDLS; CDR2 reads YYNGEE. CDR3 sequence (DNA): TGTGCCAGCAGCCGGCGGGTAAACACTGAAGCTTTCTTT. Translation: CASSRRVNTEAFF.